This T cell receptor beta chain was captured in a study of shared clonotypes between healthy human individuals. Study in general: Donors were a couple of women and a few men aged 18 to 49.

Division of CD4+ cells produced a CD45RA+ naive subset and a CD45RA-negative memory subset. Several immunoSEQ plates received, in even portions, the genomic DNA of each subset. Profiling relied on immunoSEQ multiplex PCR, and the TCRdb table lists in-frame clones only, not all of them. This repertoire shows about 1 million clones, 75% found once; its top ten account for over 1.3%. The sequencing input was memory CD4+ T cells sorted from blood. Subset given: CD45RA-negative fraction. This clonotype was sampled from a man between 18 and 35 years old in good health.

CDR3 nucleotide sequence: TGTGCCAGCAGTCAGCGGGGAAGGAACACTGAAGCTTTCTTT. It codes for CASSQRGRNTEAFF. The chain recombines TRBV2 with TRBJ1-1; D gene unclear. V shed 5 bases and J shed 1 base, with 11 bases lying between them. Germline lookup yields CDR1 SNHLY and CDR2 FYNNEI. The CDR3 extends over 14 amino acids.